The 7 T cell receptor beta chains presented below share a single source sample, sequenced in a study of CD8+ T cells in alopecia areata. Sequencing relied on a cDNA template that was reverse transcribed from extracted RNA. Clones were sequenced by immunoSEQ multiplex PCR, and TCRdb holds only the in-frame ones, with some missing. The data show over 150,000 clones, around 60% seen once. The material sequenced was CD4+ T cells sorted from blood, taken at week 0. The receptors originated from a human donor with alopecia areata.

The V gene is TRBV13, the J gene TRBJ1-2; D unclear. The CDR3 is made up of 11 amino acids. Germline CDR1 and CDR2: PRHDT and FYEKMQ (reference sequence). The V end was cut by 5 bases, the J end by 12 bases, with 13 bases between. CDR3 sequence reads: CASSRGVHDTF. CDR3 bases: TGTGCCAGCAGCCGCGGGGTCCACGACACCTTC.

V is TRBV25-1 and J is TRBJ2-7; D remains unclear. Germline lookup yields CDR1 MGHDK and CDR2 SYGVNS. The CDR3 runs to 13 residues. The germline V and J ends were trimmed by 4 bases and 6 bases, with 13 bases remaining between them. CDR3 DNA: TGTGCCAGCAGTGCCGGACCCCCGGGCGAGCAGTACTTC. Its translation is CASSAGPPGEQYF.

This chain links TRBV10-3 with TRBJ1-3; weak D call: TRBD1 (5 bases). In germline, CDR1 is ENHRY, CDR2 SYGVKD. The germline V and J ends were trimmed by 6 bases and 3 bases, with 9 bases remaining between them. This CDR3 contains 13 residues. The CDR3 here is CAIRGTGGNTIYF. In DNA form, the CDR3 reads TGTGCCATCAGAGGGACGGGTGGAAACACCATATATTTT.

In this sample, this clone turned up a few times. The chain uses TRBV5-5 and TRBJ2-1; D gene ambiguous. Trimming pared 1 base from V and 2 bases from J, leaving 13 bases between. The CDR3 totals 16 residues. Germline V gives CDR1 SGHKS, CDR2 YYEKEE (reference sequence). The CDR3 loop reads CASSLRKQDPYNEQFF. The CDR3 coding sequence is TGTGCCAGCAGCTTGAGGAAGCAGGATCCCTACAATGAGCAGTTCTTC. Together with reference TRBV5-5 and TRBJ2-1, the CDR3 gives the full variable domain: DAGVTQSPTHLIKTRGQQVTLRCSPISGHKSVSWYQQVLGQGPQFIFQYYEKEERGRGNFPDRFSARQFPNYSSELNVNALLLGDSALYLCASSLRKQDPYNEQFFGPGTRLTVL.

The table lists this clone with a few counts. The V gene is TRBV25-1, the J gene TRBJ1-6, with no clear D. The CDR3 spans 12 residues. The V end was cut by 5 bases, the J end by 6 bases, with 5 bases between. Germline CDR1 reads MGHDK; CDR2 reads SYGVNS. CDR3 coding DNA: TGTGCCAGCAGTCGGGTTAATTCACCCCTCCACTTT. Its protein product is CASSRVNSPLHF.

The chain combines TRBV7-9 with TRBJ2-7; D gene unclear. There are 11 residues in the CDR3. Trimming took off 3 bases at V and 4 bases at J, with 4 bases between the two ends. Germline loops: CDR1 SEHNR, CDR2 FQNEAQ (reference sequence). Here the CDR3 reads CASSFTYEQYF. The DNA for the CDR3 is TGTGCCAGCAGCTTTACATACGAGCAGTACTTC.

This clone was observed a handful of times. The chain is built from TRBV19 and TRBJ1-2; D remains unclear. Trimming took off 7 bases at V and 8 bases at J, with 17 bases between the two ends. Germline V gives CDR1 LNHDA, CDR2 SQIVND (reference sequence). CDR3 length: 13 amino acids. The CDR3 spells CASTLGSSYGYTF. As DNA, the CDR3 is TGTGCCAGTACTTTGGGGTCGTCTTACGGCTACACCTTC.